This passage covers 3 T cell receptor beta chains from one sample sequenced in a study of T cells after yellow fever vaccination. TCRdb redid the calling of the 5' RACE reads with MiXCR, one entry per CDR3 protein. Of roughly 160,000 distinct CDR3 sequences detected, around 9.7% appear once; the ten largest clones hold around 35%. This specimen consisted of CD8+ T cells sorted from PBMCs, obtained 45 days after the yellow fever booster vaccination. These receptors came from a man aged 18 to 30 who received the YFV17D yellow fever vaccine.

Ten or more counts support this clonotype. The V gene is TRBV5-1, the J gene TRBJ1-1; 8 bases map to TRBD1. The CDR3 has 16 residues. V was clipped by 4 bases and J by 0 bases; unmatched bases: 8. Germline V gene data show CDR1 as SGHRS and CDR2 as YFSETQ. The CDR3 spells CASSLWTGPMNTEAFF. The CDR3 DNA sequence: TGCGCCAGCAGCCTCTGGACAGGGCCTATGAACACTGAAGCTTTCTTT. Complete variable domain (other parts from reference TRBV5-1 and TRBJ1-1): KAGVTQTPRYLIKTRGQQVTLSCSPISGHRSVSWYQQTPGQGLQFLFEYFSETQRNKGNFPGRFSGRQFSNSRSEMNVSTLELGDSALYLCASSLWTGPMNTEAFFGQGTRLTVV.

This clonotype was counted between two and nine times. The rearrangement links TRBV12-3 or TRBV12-4 to TRBJ1-2; 8 bases fit TRBD1. V lost 5 bases to trimming and J lost 5 bases; unmatched junction nucleotides: 10. The CDR3 is 15 amino acids. For the CDR3, the DNA is TGTGCCAGCAGTGTCACAGGGGGGCCAGGGTATGGCTACACCTTC. This gives the protein CASSVTGGPGYGYTF.

The rearrangement links TRBV12-3 or TRBV12-4 to TRBJ2-3; 9 bases are a match to TRBD1. The CDR3 extends over 15 amino acids. J gave up 5 bases and V 6 bases, and 9 bases lay outside the gene matches. The CDR3 sequence is CASSPGTGTVDTQYF. The CDR3 bases are TGTGCCAGCAGCCCCGGGACAGGGACGGTAGATACGCAGTATTTT.